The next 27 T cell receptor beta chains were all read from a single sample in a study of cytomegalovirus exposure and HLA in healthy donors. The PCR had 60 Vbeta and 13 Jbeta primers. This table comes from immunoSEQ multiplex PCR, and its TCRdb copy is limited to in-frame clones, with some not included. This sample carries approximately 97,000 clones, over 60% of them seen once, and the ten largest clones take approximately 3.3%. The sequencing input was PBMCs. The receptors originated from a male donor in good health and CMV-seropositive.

This CDR3 is CATSRGGVGETQYF. DNA for the CDR3: TGTGCCACCAGCAGAGGCGGAGTCGGTGAGACCCAGTACTTC. The chain links TRBV15 to TRBJ2-5, with unresolved D. The CDR3 has 14 amino acids. CDR1 and CDR2 (germline): LNHNV, YYDKDF (reference sequence). Trimming left V 1 base short and J 5 bases short, with 11 bases between.

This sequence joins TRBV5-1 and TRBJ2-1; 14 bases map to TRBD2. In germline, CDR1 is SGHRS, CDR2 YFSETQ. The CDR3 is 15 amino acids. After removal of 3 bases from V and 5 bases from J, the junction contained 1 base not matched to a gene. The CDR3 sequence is CASSSGLAGDNEQFF. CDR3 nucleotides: TGCGCCAGCAGCTCGGGACTAGCGGGGGACAATGAGCAGTTCTTC.

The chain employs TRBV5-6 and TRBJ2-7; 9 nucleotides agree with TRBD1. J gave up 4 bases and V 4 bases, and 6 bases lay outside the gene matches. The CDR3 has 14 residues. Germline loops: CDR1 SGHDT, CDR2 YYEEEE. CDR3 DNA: TGTGCCAGCAGCCCTGGGACAGGGAGTTACGAGCAGTACTTC. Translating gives CASSPGTGSYEQYF.

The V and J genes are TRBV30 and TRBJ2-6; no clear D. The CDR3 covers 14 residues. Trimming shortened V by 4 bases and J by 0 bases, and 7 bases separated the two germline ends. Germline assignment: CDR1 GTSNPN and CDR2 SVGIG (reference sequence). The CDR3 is CAWNDFSGANVLTF. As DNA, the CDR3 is TGTGCCTGGAACGACTTCTCTGGGGCCAACGTCCTGACTTTC.

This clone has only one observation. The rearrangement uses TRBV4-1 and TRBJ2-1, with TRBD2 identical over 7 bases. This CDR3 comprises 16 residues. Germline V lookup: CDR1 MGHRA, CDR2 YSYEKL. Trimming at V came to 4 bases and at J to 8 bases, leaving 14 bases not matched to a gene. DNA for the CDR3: TGCGCCAGCAGCCGCATGAACACGGGGGGAAGGCATGAGCAGTTCTTC. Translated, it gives CASSRMNTGGRHEQFF.

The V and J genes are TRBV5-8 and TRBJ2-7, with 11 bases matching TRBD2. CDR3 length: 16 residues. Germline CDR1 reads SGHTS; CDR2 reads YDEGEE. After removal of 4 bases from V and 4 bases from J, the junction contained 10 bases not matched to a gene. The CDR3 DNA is TGTGCCAGCAGCCCCAGTCTAGCGGGGGGTTCGTACGAGCAGTACTTC. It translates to CASSPSLAGGSYEQYF.

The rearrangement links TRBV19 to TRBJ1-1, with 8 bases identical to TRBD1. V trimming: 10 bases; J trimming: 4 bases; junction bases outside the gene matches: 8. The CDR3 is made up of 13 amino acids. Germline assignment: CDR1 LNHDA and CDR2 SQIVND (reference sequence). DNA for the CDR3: TGTGCCACCCACAGGGGGGAGGGCACTGAAGCTTTCTTT. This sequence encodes CATHRGEGTEAFF.

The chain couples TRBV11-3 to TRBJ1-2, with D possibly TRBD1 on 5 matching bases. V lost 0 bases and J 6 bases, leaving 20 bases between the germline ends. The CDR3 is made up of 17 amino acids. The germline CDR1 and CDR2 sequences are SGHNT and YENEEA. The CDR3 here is CASSLEQVGATWDGYTF. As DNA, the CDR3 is TGTGCCAGCAGCTTAGAGCAAGTTGGGGCCACCTGGGATGGCTACACCTTC.

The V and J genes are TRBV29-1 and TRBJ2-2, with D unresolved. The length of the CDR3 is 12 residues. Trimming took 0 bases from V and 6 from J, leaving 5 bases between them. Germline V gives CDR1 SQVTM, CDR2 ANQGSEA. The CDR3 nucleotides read TGCAGCGTTGAAGAGGGCGCCGGGGAGCTGTTTTTT. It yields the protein CSVEEGAGELFF.

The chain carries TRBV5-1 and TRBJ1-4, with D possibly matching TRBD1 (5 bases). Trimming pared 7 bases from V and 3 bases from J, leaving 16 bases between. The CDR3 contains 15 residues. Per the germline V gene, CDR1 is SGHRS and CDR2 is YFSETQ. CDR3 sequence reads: CASSVSTGANEKLFF. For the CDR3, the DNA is TGCGCCAGCTCTGTGTCGACGGGGGCTAATGAAAAACTGTTTTTT.

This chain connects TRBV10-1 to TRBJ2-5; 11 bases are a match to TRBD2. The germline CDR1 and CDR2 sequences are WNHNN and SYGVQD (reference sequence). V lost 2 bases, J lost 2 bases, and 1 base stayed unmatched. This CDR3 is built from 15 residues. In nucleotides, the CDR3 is TGCGCCAGCAGTGAGGCTAGCGGGGGGCAAGAGACCCAGTACTTC. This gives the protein CASSEASGGQETQYF.

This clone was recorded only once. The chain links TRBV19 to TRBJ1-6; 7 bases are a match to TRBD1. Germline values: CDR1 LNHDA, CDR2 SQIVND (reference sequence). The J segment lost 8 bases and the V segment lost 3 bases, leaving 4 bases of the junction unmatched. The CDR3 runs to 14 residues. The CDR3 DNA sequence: TGTGCCAGTAGTATGAACCAGGGGGATTCACCCCTCCACTTT. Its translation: CASSMNQGDSPLHF.

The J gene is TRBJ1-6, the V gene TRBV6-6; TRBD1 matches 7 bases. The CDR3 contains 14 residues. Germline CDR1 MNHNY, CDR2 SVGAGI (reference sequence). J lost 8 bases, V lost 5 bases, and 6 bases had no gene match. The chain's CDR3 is CASSQTGSDSPLHF. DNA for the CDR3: TGTGCCAGCAGTCAGACAGGGTCTGATTCACCCCTCCACTTT.

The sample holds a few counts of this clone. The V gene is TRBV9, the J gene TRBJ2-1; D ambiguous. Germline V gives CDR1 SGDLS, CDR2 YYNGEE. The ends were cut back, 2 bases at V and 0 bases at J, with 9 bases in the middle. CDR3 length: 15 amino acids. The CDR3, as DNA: TGTGCCAGCAGCGTTGACTCGAGCTCCTACAATGAGCAGTTCTTC. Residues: CASSVDSSSYNEQFF. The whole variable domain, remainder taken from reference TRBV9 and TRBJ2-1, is DSGVTQTPKHLITATGQRVTLRCSPRSGDLSVYWYQQSLDQGLQFLIQYYNGEERAKGNILERFSAQQFPDLHSELNLSSLELGDSALYFCASSVDSSSYNEQFFGPGTRLTVL.

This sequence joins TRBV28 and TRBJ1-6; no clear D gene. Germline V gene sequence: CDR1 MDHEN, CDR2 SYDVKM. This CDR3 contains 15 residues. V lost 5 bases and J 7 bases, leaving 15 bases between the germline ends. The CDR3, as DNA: TGTGCCAGCAGTCCACGGGAGGGAGGGAATTCACCCCTCCACTTT. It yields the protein CASSPREGGNSPLHF. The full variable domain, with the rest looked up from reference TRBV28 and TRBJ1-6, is DVKVTQSSRYLVKRTGEKVFLECVQDMDHENMFWYRQDPGLGLRLIYFSYDVKMKEKGDIPEGYSVSREKKERFSLILESASTNQTSMYLCASSPREGGNSPLHFGNGTRLTVT.

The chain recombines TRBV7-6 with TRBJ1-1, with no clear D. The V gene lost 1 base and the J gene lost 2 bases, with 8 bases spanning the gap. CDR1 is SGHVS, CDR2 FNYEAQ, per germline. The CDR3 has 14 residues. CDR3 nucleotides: TGTGCCAGCAGCTTAGGGGCAGCTAACACTGAAGCTTTCTTT. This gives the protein CASSLGAANTEAFF.

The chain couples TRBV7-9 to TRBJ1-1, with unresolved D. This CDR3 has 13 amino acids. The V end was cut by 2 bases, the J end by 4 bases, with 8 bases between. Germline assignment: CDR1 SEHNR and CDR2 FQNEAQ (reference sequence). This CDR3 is CASSLSLITEAFF. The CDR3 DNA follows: TGTGCCAGCAGCTTAAGCCTCATCACTGAAGCTTTCTTT.

This CDR3 reads CSHEETQYF. The CDR3 DNA follows: TGCAGCCATGAAGAGACCCAGTACTTC. The V call is TRBV29-1, the J call TRBJ2-5; no definite D call. Germline V CDR1 and CDR2: SQVTM, ANQGSEA. Trimming pared 8 bases from V and 3 bases from J, leaving 4 bases between. This CDR3 is built from 9 residues.

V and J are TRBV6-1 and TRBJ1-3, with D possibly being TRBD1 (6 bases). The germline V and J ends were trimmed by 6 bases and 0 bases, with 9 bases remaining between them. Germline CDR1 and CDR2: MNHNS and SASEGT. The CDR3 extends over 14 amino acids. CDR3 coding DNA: TGTGCCAGCAGAGGACAGAGCTCTGGAAACACCATATATTTT. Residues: CASRGQSSGNTIYF.

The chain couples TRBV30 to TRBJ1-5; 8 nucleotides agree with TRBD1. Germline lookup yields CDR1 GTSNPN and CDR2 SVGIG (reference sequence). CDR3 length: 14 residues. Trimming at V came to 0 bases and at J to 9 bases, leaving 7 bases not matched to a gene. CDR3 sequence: CAWSVEQGAGPQHF. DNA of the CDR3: TGTGCCTGGAGTGTGGAGCAGGGGGCCGGGCCCCAGCATTTT.

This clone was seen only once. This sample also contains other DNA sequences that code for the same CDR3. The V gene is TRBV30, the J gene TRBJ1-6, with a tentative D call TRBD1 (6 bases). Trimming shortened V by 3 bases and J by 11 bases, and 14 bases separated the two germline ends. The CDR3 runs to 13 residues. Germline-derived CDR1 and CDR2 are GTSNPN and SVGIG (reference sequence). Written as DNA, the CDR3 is TGTGCCTGGAGGGGGCAGACAGGAGCACCCCTCCACTTT. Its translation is CAWRGQTGAPLHF.

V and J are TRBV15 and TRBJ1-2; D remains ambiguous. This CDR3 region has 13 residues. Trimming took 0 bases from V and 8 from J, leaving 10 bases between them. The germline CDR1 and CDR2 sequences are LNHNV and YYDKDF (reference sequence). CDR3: CATSREETFGYTF. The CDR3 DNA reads TGTGCCACCAGCAGAGAGGAGACGTTCGGCTACACCTTC.

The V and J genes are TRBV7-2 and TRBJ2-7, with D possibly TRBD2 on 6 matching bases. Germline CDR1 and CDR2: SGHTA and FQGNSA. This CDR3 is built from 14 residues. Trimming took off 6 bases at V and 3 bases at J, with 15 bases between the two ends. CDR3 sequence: CASSSRRGGYEQYF. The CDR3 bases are TGTGCCAGCAGTTCCCGACGGGGAGGCTACGAGCAGTACTTC.

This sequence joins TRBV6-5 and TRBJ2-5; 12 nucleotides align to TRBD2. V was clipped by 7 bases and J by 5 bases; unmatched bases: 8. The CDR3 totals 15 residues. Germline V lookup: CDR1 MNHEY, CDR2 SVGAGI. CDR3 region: CASTDTSGGPETQYF. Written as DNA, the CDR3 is TGTGCCAGCACCGATACTAGCGGGGGGCCCGAGACCCAGTACTTC.

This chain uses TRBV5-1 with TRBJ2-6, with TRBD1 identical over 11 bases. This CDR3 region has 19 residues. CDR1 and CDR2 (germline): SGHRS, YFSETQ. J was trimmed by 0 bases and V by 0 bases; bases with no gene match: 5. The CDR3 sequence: CASSLGGQGARSGANVLTF. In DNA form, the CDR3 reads TGCGCCAGCAGCTTGGGCGGACAGGGGGCCCGCTCTGGGGCCAACGTCCTGACTTTC.

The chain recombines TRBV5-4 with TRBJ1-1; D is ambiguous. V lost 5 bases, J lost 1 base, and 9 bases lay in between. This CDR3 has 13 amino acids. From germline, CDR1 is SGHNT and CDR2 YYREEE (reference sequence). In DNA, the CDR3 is TGTGCCAGCAGTCTAGACCCGAACACTGAAGCTTTCTTT. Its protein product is CASSLDPNTEAFF.

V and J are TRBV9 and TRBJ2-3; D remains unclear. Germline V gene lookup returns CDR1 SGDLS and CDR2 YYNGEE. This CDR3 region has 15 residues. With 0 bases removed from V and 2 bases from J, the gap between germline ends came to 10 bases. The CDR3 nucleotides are TGTGCCAGCAGCGTAGGCAGTACCCTCACAGATACGCAGTATTTT. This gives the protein CASSVGSTLTDTQYF.